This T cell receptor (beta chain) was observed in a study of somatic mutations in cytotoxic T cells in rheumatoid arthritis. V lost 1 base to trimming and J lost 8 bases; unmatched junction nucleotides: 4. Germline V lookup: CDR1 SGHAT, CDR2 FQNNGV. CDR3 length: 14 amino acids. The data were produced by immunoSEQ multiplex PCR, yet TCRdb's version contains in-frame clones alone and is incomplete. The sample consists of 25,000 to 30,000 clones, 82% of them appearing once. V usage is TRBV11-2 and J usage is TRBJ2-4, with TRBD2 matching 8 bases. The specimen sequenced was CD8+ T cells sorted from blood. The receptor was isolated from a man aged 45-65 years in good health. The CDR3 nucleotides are TGTGCCAGCAGCTTAGTTCGGGGGGGGGACATTCAGTACTTC. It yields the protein CASSLVRGGDIQYF. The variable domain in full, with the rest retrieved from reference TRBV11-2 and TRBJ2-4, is EAGVAQSPRYKIIEKRQSVAFWCNPISGHATLYWYQQILGQGPKLLIQFQNNGVVDDSQLPKDRFSAERLKGVDSTLKIQPAKLEDSAVYLCASSLVRGGDIQYFGAGTRLSVL.